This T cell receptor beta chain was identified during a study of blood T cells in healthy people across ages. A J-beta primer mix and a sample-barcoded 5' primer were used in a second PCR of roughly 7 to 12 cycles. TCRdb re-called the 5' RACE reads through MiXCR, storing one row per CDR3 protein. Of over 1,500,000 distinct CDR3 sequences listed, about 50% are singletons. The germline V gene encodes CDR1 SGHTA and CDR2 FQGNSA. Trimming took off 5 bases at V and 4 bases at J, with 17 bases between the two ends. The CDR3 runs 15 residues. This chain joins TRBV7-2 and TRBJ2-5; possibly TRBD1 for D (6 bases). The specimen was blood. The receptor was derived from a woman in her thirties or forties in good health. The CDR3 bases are TGTGCCAGCAGCCCCCGGACCGGGACAACAGAGACCCAGTACTTC. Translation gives CASSPRTGTTETQYF.